The next 9 T cell receptor beta chains were all read from a single sample in a study of blood T cell repertoires in COVID-19. Repertoires were generated with immunoSEQ multiplex PCR, while TCRdb's copy carries only in-frame clones and drops some. Here the sample spans over 200,000 clones, approximately 86% being singletons. The sequenced sample was peripheral blood. These receptors were collected from a man aged 40-49 years with acute or convalescent COVID-19.

This chain connects TRBV29-1 to TRBJ1-1; TRBD1 matches at 10 bases. V dropped 7 bases and J dropped 0; count of bases not matched to a gene: 14. This CDR3 is built from 17 residues. From germline, CDR1 is SQVTM and CDR2 ANQGSEA. The CDR3 coding sequence is TGCAGCGCCAGTGAGTCCCCGGGACAGGGGTTGAACACTGAAGCTTTCTTT. It codes for CSASESPGQGLNTEAFF.

The chain employs TRBV28 and TRBJ2-7, with TRBD2 as a possible D gene (5 bases). Germline V lookup: CDR1 MDHEN, CDR2 SYDVKM. The ends were cut back, 2 bases at V and 0 bases at J, with 14 bases in the middle. The CDR3 has 16 amino acids. CDR3 sequence reads: CASSLGTGISSYEQYF. CDR3 in DNA: TGTGCCAGCAGTTTAGGTACGGGGATAAGCTCCTACGAGCAGTACTTC.

The gene calls are TRBV5-8 and TRBJ2-2; 8 nucleotides align to TRBD1. The CDR3 is 15 residues long. With 0 bases clipped from V and 7 bases from J, the junction kept 5 bases outside the gene matches. Germline loops: CDR1 SGHTS, CDR2 YDEGEE. CDR3 region: CASSLAQGAVGELFF. The CDR3 DNA reads TGTGCCAGCAGCTTGGCCCAGGGGGCCGTCGGGGAGCTGTTTTTT. The entire variable domain, with the rest obtained from reference TRBV5-8 and TRBJ2-2, is as follows: EAGVTQSPTHLIKTRGQQATLRCSPISGHTSVYWYQQALGLGLQFLLWYDEGEERNRGNFPPRFSGRQFPNYSSELNVNALELEDSALYLCASSLAQGAVGELFFGEGSRLTVL.

For this clone: The junction does not match germline at one end; this may be a read error. The chain links TRBV19 to TRBJ1-2, with D possibly being TRBD1 (5 bases). CDR1 and CDR2 from the germline V gene are LNHDA and SQIVND (reference sequence). This CDR3 has 14 amino acids. The CDR3 sequence: CASSIGSALWGPHF. CDR3 nucleotide sequence: TGTGCCAGTAGTATCGGGTCGGCACTCTGGGGCCCCCACTTC.

V gene TRBV19 combines with J gene TRBJ1-2; perhaps TRBD1 as D (6 bases). Germline CDR1 LNHDA, CDR2 SQIVND (reference sequence). This CDR3 spans 14 amino acids. V was trimmed by 1 base and J by 7 bases, leaving 13 bases between them. DNA of the CDR3: TGTGCCAGTAGTATAGGGGCGGGGGCGAGTGGCTACACCTTC. Protein: CASSIGAGASGYTF.

Only one count was recorded for this clone. The rearrangement joins TRBV11-2 to TRBJ2-1, with 7 bases matching TRBD1. The J segment lost 3 bases and the V segment lost 4 bases, leaving 6 bases of the junction unmatched. The germline gives CDR1 SGHAT, CDR2 FQNNGV. The CDR3 has 15 amino acids. The DNA of the CDR3 is TGTGCCAGCAGCTCCCAGGGGGTGGGCTACAATGAGCAGTTCTTC. Protein product: CASSSQGVGYNEQFF.

This chain connects TRBV4-2 to TRBJ2-7, with D possibly TRBD1 on 6 matching bases. The CDR3 covers 15 residues. Germline assignment: CDR1 LGHNA and CDR2 YNFKEQ. V lost 0 bases, J lost 3 bases, and 12 bases lay in between. The CDR3 reads CASSQDTGQYYEQYF. CDR3 DNA: TGTGCCAGCAGCCAAGATACAGGACAGTACTACGAGCAGTACTTC.

The V call is TRBV6-5, the J call TRBJ1-5, with 7 bases fitting TRBD1. The CDR3 has 13 residues. CDR1 and CDR2 from the germline V gene are MNHEY and SVGAGI. The junction had 13 bases not matched to a gene; V was cut back by 11 bases and J by 9 bases. DNA of the CDR3: TGTGCCGGGGGACAGATACCTCTACCGCCCCAGCATTTT. Translation: CAGGQIPLPPQHF.

V gene TRBV19 combines with J gene TRBJ1-2, with TRBD1 identical over 9 bases. The CDR3 consists of 15 residues. With V trimmed by 7 bases and J by 4 bases, 10 bases remained unmatched. CDR1 and CDR2 (germline): LNHDA, SQIVND (reference sequence). This CDR3 is CASTQVGDRAYGYTF. CDR3 nucleotide sequence: TGTGCCAGTACCCAAGTCGGGGACAGGGCCTATGGCTACACCTTC.